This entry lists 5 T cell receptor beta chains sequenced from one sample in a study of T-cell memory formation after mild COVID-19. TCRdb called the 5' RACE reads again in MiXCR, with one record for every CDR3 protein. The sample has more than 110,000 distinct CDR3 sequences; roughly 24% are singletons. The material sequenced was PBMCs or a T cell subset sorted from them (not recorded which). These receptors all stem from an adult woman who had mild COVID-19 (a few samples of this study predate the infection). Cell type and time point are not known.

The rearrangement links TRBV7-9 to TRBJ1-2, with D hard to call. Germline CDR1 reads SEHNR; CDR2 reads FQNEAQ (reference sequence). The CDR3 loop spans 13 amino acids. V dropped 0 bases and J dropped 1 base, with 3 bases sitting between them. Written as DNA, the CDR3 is TGTGCCAGCAGCTTAGCTGATAACTATGGCTACACCTTC. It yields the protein CASSLADNYGYTF.

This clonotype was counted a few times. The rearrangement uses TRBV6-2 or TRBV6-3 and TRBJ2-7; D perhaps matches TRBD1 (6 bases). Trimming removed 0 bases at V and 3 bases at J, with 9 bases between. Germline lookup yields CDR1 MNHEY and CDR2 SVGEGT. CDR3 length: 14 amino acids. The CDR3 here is CASSYSRGHYEQYF. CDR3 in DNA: TGTGCCAGCAGTTACTCCAGGGGTCACTACGAGCAGTACTTC.

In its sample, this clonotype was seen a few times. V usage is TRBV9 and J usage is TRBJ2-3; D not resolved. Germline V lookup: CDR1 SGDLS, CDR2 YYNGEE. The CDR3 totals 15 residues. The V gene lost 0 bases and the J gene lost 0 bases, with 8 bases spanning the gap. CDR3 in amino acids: CASSVGLPSTDTQYF. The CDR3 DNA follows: TGTGCCAGCAGCGTAGGCCTCCCTAGCACAGATACGCAGTATTTT.

The CDR3 loop reads CASSQDHPRDYNEQFF. CDR3 DNA: TGTGCCAGCAGCCAAGATCATCCGCGGGATTACAATGAGCAGTTCTTC. This chain links TRBV3-1 with TRBJ2-1; D might be TRBD2 (6 bases). The CDR3 runs 16 residues. Trimming removed 0 bases at V and 4 bases at J, with 13 bases between. Germline V gene data show CDR1 as LGHDT and CDR2 as YNNKEL (reference sequence).

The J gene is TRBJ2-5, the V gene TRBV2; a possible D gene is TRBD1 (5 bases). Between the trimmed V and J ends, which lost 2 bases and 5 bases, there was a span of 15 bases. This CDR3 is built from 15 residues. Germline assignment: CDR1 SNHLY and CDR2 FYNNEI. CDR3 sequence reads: CASSEMYPPGETQYF. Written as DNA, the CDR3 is TGTGCCAGCAGTGAAATGTACCCACCAGGGGAGACCCAGTACTTC.